One and the same sample provided the 29 T cell receptor beta chains below, sequenced in a study of OX40 agonist ivuxolimab in advanced cancers. Library creation used the immunoSEQ multiplex PCR assay. The table was pulled from immuneACCESS by TCRdb, which kept in-frame rearrangements only. Such tables lose some clones; where checked, under half of the loss comes from unresolved V genes, and the rest has no known cause. Counted in this sample were 65,000 to 100,000 clones; about 92% of them appeared once. About 0.35% of the sample belongs to the ten largest clones. This sample comprised CD4+ or CD8+ T cells sorted from blood, obtained in a trial of the OX40 agonist ivuxolimab. The receptors shown here come from an adult with an advanced solid tumor such as melanoma, head and neck, liver or kidney cancer.

The rearrangement links TRBV5-8 to TRBJ2-4; 11 bases are a match to TRBD2. V lost 5 bases to trimming and J lost 0 bases; unmatched junction nucleotides: 7. This CDR3 region has 17 residues. The germline CDR1 and CDR2 sequences are SGHTS and YDEGEE. The CDR3 is CASSRLAGGLAKNIQYF. The CDR3 coding sequence is TGTGCCAGCAGTCGGTTAGCGGGGGGGCTAGCCAAAAACATTCAGTACTTC.

This rearrangement joins TRBV6-4 to TRBJ1-2; 9 positions match TRBD1. V lost 5 bases to trimming and J lost 0 bases; unmatched junction nucleotides: 7. This CDR3 is built from 16 residues. Germline CDR1 is MRHNA and CDR2 is SNTAGT. The CDR3 spells CASSPGTGRANYGYTF. DNA of the CDR3: TGTGCCAGCAGTCCCGGGACAGGGAGAGCTAACTATGGCTACACCTTC.

The gene calls are TRBV7-8 and TRBJ1-2; possibly TRBD1 for D (6 bases). From germline, CDR1 is SGHVS and CDR2 FQNEAQ. Trimming shortened V by 3 bases and J by 1 base, and 15 bases separated the two germline ends. This CDR3 has 16 residues. The CDR3 loop reads CASSFSGGTNNYGYTF. The CDR3 DNA follows: TGTGCCAGCAGCTTTAGCGGGGGGACAAATAACTATGGCTACACCTTC.

The chain carries TRBV14 and TRBJ1-1; possible D gene TRBD1, 6 bases. The ends were cut back, 4 bases at V and 5 bases at J, with 29 bases in the middle. The germline V gene encodes CDR1 SGHDN and CDR2 FVKESK. This CDR3 has 19 residues. The CDR3 DNA reads TGTGCCAGCAGCCCAAACGTCCTGGCCGGCAGGGGTATCGGGACTGAAGCTTTCTTT. It translates to CASSPNVLAGRGIGTEAFF.

The genes are TRBV11-2 and TRBJ1-6; the D is unclear. The CDR3 is made up of 17 amino acids. Per germline, CDR1 SGHAT and CDR2 FQNNGV. The V and J ends lost 3 bases and 0 bases respectively, with 12 bases between them. The CDR3 bases are TGTGCCAGCAGCTTGGCCCGGGCGAGCTCCTATAATTCACCCCTCCACTTT. Its translation is CASSLARASSYNSPLHF. Complete variable domain (other parts from reference TRBV11-2 and TRBJ1-6): EAGVAQSPRYKIIEKRQSVAFWCNPISGHATLYWYQQILGQGPKLLIQFQNNGVVDDSQLPKDRFSAERLKGVDSTLKIQPAKLEDSAVYLCASSLARASSYNSPLHFGNGTRLTVT.

V is TRBV5-6 and J is TRBJ2-2; D might be TRBD1 (5 bases). The length of the CDR3 is 15 residues. Germline assignment: CDR1 SGHDT and CDR2 YYEEEE. The ends were cut back, 1 base at V and 2 bases at J, with 9 bases in the middle. The CDR3 DNA follows: TGTGCCAGCAGCTTGCCAGGGCTCAACACCGGGGAGCTGTTTTTT. Protein: CASSLPGLNTGELFF.

This clone was seen once. CDR3 DNA sequence: TGTGCCAGCAGTTTATTAGATATTGGTTCCACAGATACGCAGTATTTT. The encoded protein is CASSLLDIGSTDTQYF. The V and J genes are TRBV28 and TRBJ2-3, with D unresolved. Germline-derived CDR1 and CDR2 are MDHEN and SYDVKM. V lost 1 base and J lost 2, with 13 bases in between. The length of the CDR3 is 16 residues.

This chain links TRBV18 with TRBJ1-4; D is perhaps TRBD1 (5 bases). V was pared by 0 bases and J by 7 bases, with 18 bases between. Germline V gene data show CDR1 as KGHSH and CDR2 as LQKENI. The CDR3 extends over 17 amino acids. The CDR3 region has the DNA TGTGCCAGCTCACCACCAGAGATTCGGGGGTTCGGTGAAAAACTGTTTTTT. Amino acid sequence: CASSPPEIRGFGEKLFF.

This chain connects TRBV5-4 to TRBJ1-3; tentatively, D is TRBD1 (5 bases). The CDR3 extends over 16 amino acids. From germline, CDR1 is SGHNT and CDR2 YYREEE (reference sequence). Trimming left V 3 bases short and J 0 bases short, with 13 bases between. CDR3 residues: CASSWGTGSSGNTIYF. CDR3 DNA sequence: TGTGCCAGCAGCTGGGGGACTGGAAGCTCTGGAAACACCATATATTTT.

The V call is TRBV5-1, the J call TRBJ1-5, with 7 nucleotides matching TRBD1. The CDR3 loop spans 14 amino acids. Trimming removed 8 bases from V and 2 bases from J; junction bases left unmatched: 7. Germline V CDR1 and CDR2: SGHRS, YFSETQ. The CDR3 coding sequence is TGCGCCAGTCGTACAGGGGTGGGCAATCAGCCCCAGCATTTT. It is translated as CASRTGVGNQPQHF.

The gene calls are TRBV15 and TRBJ1-2; D remains ambiguous. The CDR3 extends over 13 amino acids. V gave up 0 bases and J gave up 4 bases, with 6 bases separating them. Germline V gives CDR1 LNHNV, CDR2 YYDKDF (reference sequence). CDR3 DNA: TGTGCCACCAGCAGAGACGGGTTCTATGGCTACACCTTC. It codes for CATSRDGFYGYTF.

This clone was seen more than once but under ten times. The CDR3 is CASSQQRDETQYF. The DNA of the CDR3 is TGTGCCAGCTCACAACAGCGGGACGAGACCCAGTACTTC. This chain uses TRBV18 with TRBJ2-5, with 7 bases fitting TRBD2. The CDR3 length is 13 residues. With 4 bases clipped from V and 5 bases from J, the junction kept 4 bases outside the gene matches. Germline lookup yields CDR1 KGHSH and CDR2 LQKENI.

The gene calls are TRBV15 and TRBJ2-3, with 9 bases that match TRBD2. Trimming cost V 6 bases and J 4 bases; bases outside gene matches: 5. The length of the CDR3 is 14 residues. CDR1 is LNHNV and CDR2 is YYDKDF in the germline V gene (reference sequence). The CDR3, as DNA: TGTGCCACCAGGGCGGGGGGGCCCCCAGATACGCAGTATTTT. It is translated as CATRAGGPPDTQYF.

The rearrangement uses TRBV19 and TRBJ2-5; 8 bases map to TRBD2. V lost 8 bases, J lost 5 bases, and 7 bases stayed unmatched. In germline, CDR1 is LNHDA, CDR2 SQIVND (reference sequence). The CDR3 is made up of 13 amino acids. The CDR3 spells CASAGGMGETQYF. The CDR3 DNA is TGTGCCAGTGCGGGGGGCATGGGGGAGACCCAGTACTTC.

The rearrangement joins TRBV5-8 to TRBJ2-3; 11 bases are a match to TRBD2. The CDR3 is made up of 16 amino acids. The V segment lost 2 bases and the J segment 2 bases; nucleotides outside the gene matches: 4. Germline assignment: CDR1 SGHTS and CDR2 YDEGEE. The CDR3 DNA follows: TGTGCCAGCAGCTTACTAGCGGGGGCCCTCACAGATACGCAGTATTTT. This sequence encodes CASSLLAGALTDTQYF.

The chain combines TRBV27 with TRBJ1-3; 8 bases fit TRBD1. The germline gives CDR1 MNHEY, CDR2 SMNVEV (reference sequence). This CDR3 contains 15 residues. V shed 6 bases and J 5 bases; nucleotides not matched to a gene: 9. CDR3 residues: CASRISDRGRNTIYF. DNA of the CDR3: TGTGCCAGCAGAATATCAGACAGGGGAAGAAACACCATATATTTT.

The V gene is TRBV9, the J gene TRBJ2-1; 8 positions agree with TRBD2. This CDR3 has 15 amino acids. From germline, CDR1 is SGDLS and CDR2 YYNGEE. V lost 0 bases to trimming and J lost 10 bases; unmatched junction nucleotides: 9. CDR3 in DNA: TGTGCCAGCAGCGTAGATGTTAGCGGGGTTGGGGAGCAGTTCTTC. Amino acid sequence: CASSVDVSGVGEQFF.

This chain links TRBV19 with TRBJ2-5; TRBD1 is a possible D gene (6 bases). Germline assignment: CDR1 LNHDA and CDR2 SQIVND (reference sequence). V was pared by 6 bases and J by 1 base, with 15 bases between. This CDR3 is built from 15 residues. Here the CDR3 DNA reads TGTGCCAGTAGAGCCCAGACAGGACCCCAAGAGACCCAGTACTTC. Encoded protein: CASRAQTGPQETQYF.

The chain joins TRBV9 to TRBJ2-5; D perhaps matches TRBD1 (5 bases). This CDR3 comprises 14 residues. Germline V lookup: CDR1 SGDLS, CDR2 YYNGEE. Trimming took off 0 bases at V and 5 bases at J, with 11 bases between the two ends. CDR3 in amino acids: CASSVGQGRETQYF. The CDR3 nucleotides are TGTGCCAGCAGCGTAGGTCAGGGTAGGGAGACCCAGTACTTC.

CDR3 sequence (DNA): TGTGCCAGCAGATTCAGGGGGCAGGATCAGCCCCAGCATTTT. Translation: CASRFRGQDQPQHF. The chain carries TRBV19 and TRBJ1-5; 8 positions match TRBD1. CDR1 LNHDA and CDR2 SQIVND come from the germline V gene (reference sequence). The CDR3 spans 14 residues. V was pared by 9 bases and J by 5 bases, with 9 bases of the junction left unmatched.

J is TRBJ1-6 and V is TRBV10-3; D remains ambiguous. Trimming took off 6 bases at V and 8 bases at J, with 17 bases between the two ends. Looked up from germline, CDR1 is ENHRY and CDR2 is SYGVKD. The CDR3 has 15 amino acids. CDR3 sequence: CAISAGLLIDSPLHF. The CDR3 bases are TGTGCCATCAGCGCCGGCCTCCTCATTGATTCACCCCTCCACTTT.

V usage is TRBV2 and J usage is TRBJ1-5; maybe TRBD1 (6 bases). Germline CDR1 SNHLY, CDR2 FYNNEI. Deletions cut 3 bases from V and 4 bases from J, with 10 bases between. There are 14 residues in the CDR3. The CDR3 nucleotides read TGTGCCAGCAGTGAGTGGACAGCAAATCAGCCCCAGCATTTT. Its translation: CASSEWTANQPQHF.

The table lists this clone with a count of one. The chain employs TRBV2 and TRBJ2-2, with D hard to call. From germline, CDR1 is SNHLY and CDR2 FYNNEI. V lost 5 bases, J lost 5 bases, and 9 bases lay in between. The CDR3 loop spans 13 amino acids. The CDR3 sequence is CASSKDTTGELFF. Written as DNA, the CDR3 is TGTGCCAGCAGTAAAGACACGACCGGGGAGCTGTTTTTT.

The V call is TRBV5-4, the J call TRBJ2-5; D possibly corresponds to TRBD1 (5 bases). The CDR3 runs 17 residues. The ends were cut back, 0 bases at V and 2 bases at J, with 17 bases in the middle. CDR1 and CDR2 (germline): SGHNT, YYREEE (reference sequence). CDR3 protein: CASSLEGFDGLQETQYF. The CDR3 nucleotides are TGTGCCAGCAGCTTGGAGGGGTTCGACGGCCTGCAAGAGACCCAGTACTTC.

The CDR3 region has the DNA TGTGCCAGCAGCTTGGGGGGGGGTGTTTATAATTCACCCCTCCACTTT. Translated: CASSLGGGVYNSPLHF. V is TRBV5-8 and J is TRBJ1-6; weak D call: TRBD1 (5 bases). This CDR3 comprises 16 residues. V dropped 0 bases and J dropped 4 bases, with 11 bases sitting between them. Germline CDR1 and CDR2: SGHTS and YDEGEE.

The chain uses TRBV19 and TRBJ2-6, with D possibly being TRBD1 (6 bases). Trimming shortened V by 7 bases and J by 0 bases, and 16 bases separated the two germline ends. CDR1 LNHDA and CDR2 SQIVND come from the germline V gene (reference sequence). The CDR3 consists of 17 residues. CDR3 amino acids: CASMVSGAFSGANVLTF. The CDR3 nucleotides are TGTGCCAGTATGGTTTCAGGGGCGTTCTCTGGGGCCAACGTCCTGACTTTC.

This chain joins TRBV15 and TRBJ2-4, with 8 positions matching TRBD1. The germline V gene encodes CDR1 LNHNV and CDR2 YYDKDF (reference sequence). CDR3 length equals 18 residues. Trimming took 1 base from V and 2 from J; bases not matched to a gene: 10. The CDR3 nucleotides are TGTGCCACCAGCAGAGCGAAAGGACAGGGCCTGACCAAAAACATTCAGTACTTC. Its protein product is CATSRAKGQGLTKNIQYF.

This clone was found a few times. The chain couples TRBV7-2 to TRBJ1-2; D unclear. The V and J ends lost 3 bases and 5 bases respectively, with 13 bases between them. The CDR3 is 14 residues long. Germline CDR1 reads SGHTA; CDR2 reads FQGNSA. CDR3 bases: TGTGCCAGCAGCTTTGGACGGGAGGGATATGGCTACACCTTC. Translation: CASSFGREGYGYTF.

The sample holds a few counts of this clone. The gene calls are TRBV7-9 and TRBJ2-7; 10 nucleotides line up with TRBD1. Per the germline V gene, CDR1 is SEHNR and CDR2 is FQNEAQ (reference sequence). The ends lost 4 bases at V and 3 bases at J; junction bases unmatched: 3. The CDR3 totals 14 residues. The CDR3 spells CASSSDRGLYEQYF. CDR3 bases: TGTGCCAGCAGCTCTGACAGGGGGCTCTACGAGCAGTACTTC.